The 27 T cell receptor beta chains reported below all come from one sample, sequenced in a study of cytomegalovirus exposure and HLA in healthy donors. PCR involved 60 Vbeta and 13 Jbeta primers. TCRdb's table, derived via immunoSEQ multiplex PCR, lists solely in-frame clones and lacks some. The sample carries roughly 60,000 clones, roughly 84% recorded once. Material for sequencing was PBMCs. Every receptor here comes from a young man in good health and CMV-seronegative.

The chain has TRBV5-6 and TRBJ2-1; a weak D match, TRBD2 (6 bases). Trimming shortened V by 2 bases and J by 7 bases, and 7 bases separated the two germline ends. This CDR3 has 12 amino acids. Per the germline V gene, CDR1 is SGHDT and CDR2 is YYEEEE. CDR3 in amino acids: CASSLLANEQFF. CDR3 coding DNA: TGTGCCAGCAGCTTACTAGCAAATGAGCAGTTCTTC.

The V and J genes are TRBV6-1 and TRBJ2-5; TRBD2 aligns across 10 bases. The J call is doubtful: the DNA matches TRBJ2-7 better. The germline gives CDR1 MNHNS, CDR2 SASEGT. The CDR3 runs 15 residues. The CDR3 is CASTPGLAYSYEQYF. CDR3 DNA: TGTGCCAGCACCCCGGGACTAGCGTACTCCTACGAGCAGTACTTC.

This chain uses TRBV14 with TRBJ1-2, with D tentatively TRBD1 (6 bases). V lost 4 bases to trimming and J lost 1 base, with 13 bases between them. The CDR3 covers 15 residues. Germline V CDR1 and CDR2: SGHDN, FVKESK. CDR3 nucleotides: TGTGCCAGCAGCCGAACAGGGTCCCTTAACTATGGCTACACCTTC. It specifies CASSRTGSLNYGYTF. The complete variable domain, with remaining parts taken from reference TRBV14 and TRBJ1-2, reads EAGVTQFPSHSVIEKGQTVTLRCDPISGHDNLYWYRRVMGKEIKFLLHFVKESKQDESGMPNNRFLAERTGGTYSTLKVQPAELEDSGVYFCASSRTGSLNYGYTFGSGTRLTVV.

The chain employs TRBV7-2 and TRBJ2-5; 9 bases are shared with TRBD1. The J call may be wrong; the DNA end is better matched by TRBJ2-7. The CDR3 spans 15 residues. From germline, CDR1 is SGHTA and CDR2 FQGNSA. In DNA form, the CDR3 reads TGTGCCAGCAGCTTCGGACAGGGGAGTTCCTACGAGCAGTACTTC. It is translated as CASSFGQGSSYEQYF.

The chain combines TRBV7-2 with TRBJ2-3; the match to TRBD1 covers 9 bases. The CDR3 runs 16 residues. The V gene's germline CDR1 is SGHTA and CDR2 FQGNSA. V gave up 0 bases and J gave up 5 bases; unmatched junction bases: 6. CDR3 sequence (DNA): TGTGCCAGCAGCTTAGCCCGGGACAGGGCTATAGATACGCAGTATTTT. This translates into CASSLARDRAIDTQYF.

There are a few counts of this clone. The chain is built from TRBV5-6 and TRBJ1-3; 11 nucleotides line up with TRBD1. Losses at the gene ends were 4 bases for V and 4 bases for J; bases not matched to a gene: 4. This CDR3 is built from 15 residues. Looked up from germline, CDR1 is SGHDT and CDR2 is YYEEEE. Here the CDR3 DNA reads TGTGCCAGCAGCACCGGGACAGGGGGAGGAAACACCATATATTTT. Residues: CASSTGTGGGNTIYF.

This clone was counted a few times. The chain combines TRBV4-1 with TRBJ2-1; D perhaps matches TRBD2 (6 bases). Germline lookup yields CDR1 MGHRA and CDR2 YSYEKL. This CDR3 has 15 amino acids. Trimming took off 5 bases at V and 3 bases at J, with 14 bases between the two ends. This chain's CDR3 is CASSSLGTLYNEQFF. The CDR3 DNA follows: TGCGCCAGCAGCTCTCTCGGGACTCTCTACAATGAGCAGTTCTTC.

This rearrangement joins TRBV4-1 to TRBJ1-5; 7 bases align to TRBD1. CDR3 length equals 15 residues. J lost 2 bases, V lost 1 base, and 2 bases had no gene match. The germline CDR1 and CDR2 sequences are MGHRA and YSYEKL. DNA of the CDR3: TGCGCCAGCAGCCAAGGACAGGGTGGCAATCAGCCCCAGCATTTT. Its protein product is CASSQGQGGNQPQHF.

To note about this clone: One junction end does not reproduce the germline sequence, and a read error may be involved. This chain connects TRBV7-9 to TRBJ1-1; no reliable D call. This CDR3 contains 15 residues. Germline CDR1 SEHNR, CDR2 FQNEAQ (reference sequence). The CDR3 is CSSSFGSPMNTEAFF. The CDR3, as DNA: TGTTCCAGCAGCTTTGGTAGTCCCATGAACACTGAAGCTTTCTTT.

The chain carries TRBV19 and TRBJ1-1; D not certain. V was pared by 7 bases and J by 2 bases, with 23 bases between. This CDR3 is 17 amino acids long. Germline V lookup: CDR1 LNHDA, CDR2 SQIVND (reference sequence). This CDR3 is CASTPGVLFLDNTEAFF. For the CDR3, the DNA is TGTGCCAGTACCCCAGGTGTTCTTTTCTTAGACAACACTGAAGCTTTCTTT.

The chain joins TRBV27 to TRBJ1-2; the D is unclear. Trimming pared 5 bases from V and 4 bases from J, leaving 11 bases between. Germline assignment: CDR1 MNHEY and CDR2 SMNVEV (reference sequence). This CDR3 spans 13 amino acids. CDR3 DNA: TGTGCCAGCAGTGAAAGACTGACCTATGGCTACACCTTC. Protein: CASSERLTYGYTF.

This sequence joins TRBV9 and TRBJ2-2, with 7 nucleotides matching TRBD1. This CDR3 is built from 16 residues. V gave up 4 bases and J gave up 3 bases; unmatched junction bases: 9. Looked up from germline, CDR1 is SGDLS and CDR2 is YYNGEE. CDR3 in DNA: TGTGCCAGCAGCCCGAGGTGGGACAGATACACCGGGGAGCTGTTTTTT. Its protein is CASSPRWDRYTGELFF. The full variable domain, completed using reference TRBV9 and TRBJ2-2, is DSGVTQTPKHLITATGQRVTLRCSPRSGDLSVYWYQQSLDQGLQFLIQYYNGEERAKGNILERFSAQQFPDLHSELNLSSLELGDSALYFCASSPRWDRYTGELFFGEGSRLTVL.

The chain joins TRBV6-1 to TRBJ2-1, with D perhaps TRBD1 (5 bases). This CDR3 is built from 13 residues. Germline V gene lookup returns CDR1 MNHNS and CDR2 SASEGT. Trimming stripped 10 bases from V and 0 bases from J, with 10 bases between. CDR3 nucleotides: TGTGCCACCACACAGGACTCCTACAATGAGCAGTTCTTC. It yields the protein CATTQDSYNEQFF.

The chain couples TRBV2 to TRBJ1-5; D perhaps matches TRBD1 (5 bases). Germline CDR1 and CDR2: SNHLY and FYNNEI. CDR3 length equals 14 residues. V lost 5 bases and J 7 bases, leaving 15 bases between the germline ends. Written as DNA, the CDR3 is TGTGCCAGCAGTTTGGACGGGGGTTTACAGCCCCAGCATTTT. This sequence encodes CASSLDGGLQPQHF.

The gene calls are TRBV9 and TRBJ2-3; no clear D. Germline CDR1 and CDR2: SGDLS and YYNGEE. This CDR3 is 16 amino acids long. The V and J ends lost 3 bases and 3 bases respectively, with 17 bases between them. The CDR3 DNA is TGTGCCAGCAGCGCTCAAAGCCTGGGCTGGACAGATACGCAGTATTTT. Its translation: CASSAQSLGWTDTQYF. Together with reference TRBV9 and TRBJ2-3, the CDR3 gives the full variable domain: DSGVTQTPKHLITATGQRVTLRCSPRSGDLSVYWYQQSLDQGLQFLIQYYNGEERAKGNILERFSAQQFPDLHSELNLSSLELGDSALYFCASSAQSLGWTDTQYFGPGTRLTVL.

The V call is TRBV18, the J call TRBJ2-5; no firm D call. The CDR3 is 13 amino acids. V lost 6 bases and J 1 base, leaving 9 bases between the germline ends. Germline-derived CDR1 and CDR2 are KGHSH and LQKENI. CDR3 nucleotides: TGTGCCAGCTCTTCAGGCGCCCAAGAGACCCAGTACTTC. It codes for CASSSGAQETQYF.

The V call is TRBV27, the J call TRBJ2-1; D is possibly TRBD2 (6 bases). The V end lost 6 bases, the J end lost 6 bases, and 18 bases lay between the germline ends. The CDR3 length is 15 residues. CDR1 and CDR2 from the germline V gene are MNHEY and SMNVEV (reference sequence). The CDR3 coding sequence is TGTGCCAGCAGCAGACTACCACCCGGGGGCAATGAGCAGTTCTTC. Its translation is CASSRLPPGGNEQFF.

This chain uses TRBV2 with TRBJ2-3; 14 positions agree with TRBD2. The CDR3 covers 18 residues. Germline loops: CDR1 SNHLY, CDR2 FYNNEI. The junction had 15 bases not matched to a gene; V was cut back by 7 bases and J by 6 bases. Here the CDR3 reads CASNTLGGLAGVRDTQYF. The DNA of the CDR3 is TGTGCCAGCAATACCCTAGGGGGACTAGCGGGAGTTCGCGATACGCAGTATTTT.

This sequence joins TRBV19 and TRBJ2-7, with 7 bases identical to TRBD1. V trimming: 4 bases; J trimming: 2 bases; junction bases outside the gene matches: 14. Germline V CDR1 and CDR2: LNHDA, SQIVND (reference sequence). This CDR3 contains 17 residues. The DNA of the CDR3 is TGTGCCAGTAGTACCCCGAGGACAGGCCTCAGCCCCTACGAGCAGTACTTC. Translation gives CASSTPRTGLSPYEQYF.

The J gene is TRBJ2-5, the V gene TRBV7-8; 13 bases are shared with TRBD2. Unmatched junction bases numbered 6, after V lost 6 bases and J lost 2 bases. In germline, CDR1 is SGHVS, CDR2 FQNEAQ. The CDR3 contains 16 residues. The CDR3 nucleotides are TGTGCCAGCAGACCCCCGGGACTAGCGGGACAAGAGACCCAGTACTTC. Residues: CASRPPGLAGQETQYF.

This sequence joins TRBV5-1 and TRBJ1-2; tentatively, D is TRBD1 (6 bases). V dropped 3 bases and J dropped 5 bases, with 17 bases sitting between them. This CDR3 spans 15 amino acids. Germline CDR1 reads SGHRS; CDR2 reads YFSETQ. In DNA form, the CDR3 reads TGCGCCAGCAGCTCGACAGGCCAAAAGGCTTATGGCTACACCTTC. Translating it yields CASSSTGQKAYGYTF. Supplemented by reference TRBV5-1 and TRBJ1-2, the full variable domain reads KAGVTQTPRYLIKTRGQQVTLSCSPISGHRSVSWYQQTPGQGLQFLFEYFSETQRNKGNFPGRFSGRQFSNSRSEMNVSTLELGDSALYLCASSSTGQKAYGYTFGSGTRLTVV.

This sequence joins TRBV6-5 and TRBJ2-2, with 8 bases fitting TRBD1. CDR3 size: 16 residues. V trimming: 4 bases; J trimming: 7 bases; junction bases outside the gene matches: 11. Germline lookup yields CDR1 MNHEY and CDR2 SVGAGI. CDR3 DNA sequence: TGTGCCAGCAGTTCCCCCGGGACAGGTGGCATCGGGGAGCTGTTTTTT. Translating gives CASSSPGTGGIGELFF.

This chain uses TRBV6-5 with TRBJ1-5, with 8 bases that match TRBD1. The V and J ends lost 8 bases and 6 bases, in that order; junction bases with no gene match: 9. Germline V gene sequence: CDR1 MNHEY, CDR2 SVGAGI. The CDR3 loop spans 14 amino acids. CDR3 nucleotide sequence: TGTGCCAGCGGGTCGGACAGGGTGGGTCAGCCCCAGCATTTT. This codes for CASGSDRVGQPQHF.

Regarding this clone: Other DNA sequences in the sample encode the same CDR3. V is TRBV30 and J is TRBJ1-1; D call uncertain. This CDR3 contains 14 residues. Germline CDR1 reads GTSNPN; CDR2 reads SVGIG (reference sequence). Trimming stripped 0 bases from V and 0 bases from J, with 8 bases between. The CDR3 loop reads CAWSVLGLNTEAFF. CDR3 bases: TGTGCCTGGAGTGTACTAGGCCTGAACACTGAAGCTTTCTTT.

The rearrangement joins TRBV25-1 to TRBJ2-5; 7 positions match TRBD1. CDR1 is MGHDK, CDR2 SYGVNS, per germline. The CDR3 sequence is 14 residues long. Trimming removed 2 bases from V and 2 bases from J; junction bases left unmatched: 2. The CDR3: CASSEQGQQETQYF. As DNA, the CDR3 is TGTGCCAGCAGTGAACAGGGACAGCAAGAGACCCAGTACTTC.

The chain carries TRBV4-2 and TRBJ2-7; a possible D gene is TRBD2 (6 bases). The CDR3 is 14 residues long. Germline V lookup: CDR1 LGHNA, CDR2 YNFKEQ. The ends were cut back, 3 bases at V and 2 bases at J, with 11 bases in the middle. The CDR3 DNA sequence: TGTGCCAGCAGCCAGGAGCCGGGGGCCTACGAGCAGTACTTC. Translating it yields CASSQEPGAYEQYF.

This clone was counted only a few times. The V and J genes are TRBV5-1 and TRBJ2-2; tentative D call: TRBD2 (5 bases). V lost 5 bases, J lost 0 bases, and 14 bases lay in between. Germline lookup yields CDR1 SGHRS and CDR2 YFSETQ. The CDR3 consists of 16 residues. The CDR3: CASSLQDSSNTGELFF. The CDR3, as DNA: TGCGCCAGCAGTCTGCAGGACTCCTCGAACACCGGGGAGCTGTTTTTT.